A few counts support the clone carrying this TCR beta chain. Its antigen is not known. Germline V gene sequence: CDR1 SGHRS, CDR2 YFSETQ. This CDR3 is built from 17 residues. After removal of 4 bases from V and 1 base from J, the junction contained 6 bases not matched to a gene. No fewer than 7 million PBMCs went into each sample. A sample-barcoded 5' primer and a J-beta primer mix were used in a second PCR of roughly 7 to 12 cycles. TCRdb independently ran MiXCR on the 5' RACE reads; one entry per CDR3 protein. The table includes about 540,000 distinct CDR3 sequences, less than 25% detected once. These data come from a study of blood T cells in healthy people across ages. General observations from the study: A roughly linear age-dependent decrease characterized TCR beta diversity per million T cells. Long-lived and aged donors differed, with more naive CD4+ cells and higher diversity in the long-lived.

The data were also submitted as part of a second study, on T cells of mothers and their children. As that study records: Mother-child pairs who were related displayed a slightly higher overlap than unrelated pairs, a difference that was non-significant.

This clonotype was obtained from a boy aged 5-17 years in good health. Sequenced material: blood. V gene TRBV5-1 combines with J gene TRBJ2-7; 15 nucleotides line up with TRBD2. The CDR3 DNA sequence: TGCGCCAGCAGCCTCGGGACTAGCGGGGGGCAATCCTACGAGCAGTACTTC. Translated: CASSLGTSGGQSYEQYF.